The entry that follows covers one TCR beta chain sequence. Its cognate antigen is unknown. CD4+ cells were split into CD45RA+ naive and CD45RA-negative memory subsets. The sample comes from a study of shared clonotypes between healthy human individuals. Produced via immunoSEQ multiplex PCR; TCRdb's table is partial and in-frame only. Of roughly 700,000 clones listed, approximately 79% are singletons. Study results and caveats: It was observed that about 5% of naive CD4 clonotypes were shared across a handful of donors. Generation of non-shared clonotypes was less probable than generation of clonotypes shared by all four donors.

CDR3 length: 14 amino acids. Germline CDR1 is GTSNPN and CDR2 is SVGIG (reference sequence). With 7 bases clipped from V and 8 bases from J, the junction kept 9 bases outside the gene matches. Sequencing was carried out using memory CD4+ T cells sorted from blood. The subset was: CD45RA-negative fraction. The sequence was obtained from a woman aged 25 to 39 in good health. The chain employs TRBV30 and TRBJ2-1, with 12 bases matching TRBD2. This CDR3 is CAFTLAGGIYEQFF. CDR3 DNA sequence: TGTGCCTTCACCCTAGCGGGAGGGATCTATGAGCAGTTCTTC.